Given below is one TCR beta chain in context. The antigen remains unidentified. The donors, healthy adults who were HIV-negative, had experienced no recent acute infections or vaccinations. All donors were Caucasian adults living in Nashville, Tennessee. The data were obtained in a study of shared clonotypes between healthy human individuals. Methods used by the authors: Junction-only sequences produced by ImmunoSEQ had no quality scores, so filtering differed. Repertoires were generated with immunoSEQ multiplex PCR, while TCRdb's copy carries only in-frame clones and drops some. V, J and clone size are taken as reported in that table, and D and trimming were inferred from the DNA itself. The table has 2,100,000 or so clones, approximately 94% seen once; the top ten hold roughly 0.13%. The CDR3 covers 13 residues. V was clipped by 2 bases and J by 5 bases; unmatched bases: 5. Germline V gene lookup returns CDR1 GTSNPN and CDR2 SVGIG (reference sequence).

General study points: Naive subsets tended to show greater estimated richness than memory subsets.

Sequenced material: naive CD4+ T cells sorted from blood. Documented subset: CD45RA+ positively selected. The clonotype was recovered from a man aged 18 to 29 in good health. This chain uses TRBV30 with TRBJ2-7, with TRBD1 identical over 8 bases. CDR3 DNA sequence: TGTGCCTGGAGTATTGACAGGGGAAACGAGCAGTACTTC. This encodes CAWSIDRGNEQYF. Complete variable domain (other parts from reference TRBV30 and TRBJ2-7): SQTIHQWPATLVQPVGSPLSLECTVEGTSNPNLYWYRQAAGRGLQLLFYSVGIGQISSEVPQNLSASRPQDRQFILSSKKLLLSDSGFYLCAWSIDRGNEQYFGPGTRLTVT.